This T cell receptor beta chain was identified during a study of cytomegalovirus exposure and HLA in healthy donors. Study summary: One earlier analysis, a look at 150 million to 200 million T cells, found some 110 million unique TCR beta sequences. General observations from the study: In a later analysis, TCR association rates varied by HLA locus: DRB1 most, HLA-C fewest.

Germline V gene sequence: CDR1 MDHEN, CDR2 SYDVKM. CDR3 size: 12 residues. V trimming: 8 bases; J trimming: 5 bases; junction bases outside the gene matches: 6. In the PCR, 60 Vbeta and 13 Jbeta primers were used. Sequencing used immunoSEQ multiplex PCR; TCRdb keeps in-frame clones, though not all of them. There are over 150,000 clones in the sample; approximately 74% occur only once, and about 2.7% lies in the top ten. While unrecorded immune exposures were likely, the donors were nominally healthy when sampled. Remarks on this clone: Antigen: not known.

The sequence derives from a woman aged 25-40 years in good health and CMV-seronegative. The chain carries TRBV28 and TRBJ2-7, with 7 positions matching TRBD1. Sequencing input: PBMCs. CDR3 loop: CASGDSLHEQYF. The CDR3 DNA reads TGTGCCAGCGGGGACAGTCTTCACGAGCAGTACTTC.